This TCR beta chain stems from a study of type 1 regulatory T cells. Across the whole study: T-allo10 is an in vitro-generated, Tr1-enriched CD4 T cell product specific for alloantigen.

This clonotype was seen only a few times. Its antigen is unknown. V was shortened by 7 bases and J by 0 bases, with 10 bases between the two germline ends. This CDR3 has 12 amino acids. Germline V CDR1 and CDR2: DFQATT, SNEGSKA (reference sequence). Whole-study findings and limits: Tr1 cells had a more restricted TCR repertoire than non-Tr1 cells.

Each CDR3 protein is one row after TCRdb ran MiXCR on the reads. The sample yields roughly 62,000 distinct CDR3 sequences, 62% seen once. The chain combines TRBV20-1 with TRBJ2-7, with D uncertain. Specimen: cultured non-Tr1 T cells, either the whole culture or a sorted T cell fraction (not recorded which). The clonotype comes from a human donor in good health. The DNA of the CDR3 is TGCAGTGGATCACAGAGCTCCTACGAGCAGTACTTC. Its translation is CSGSQSSYEQYF.